This TCR beta chain was obtained from a study of graft-versus-host responses after intestinal transplantation. Across the study: Multivisceral, liver-intestinal, or isolated intestinal transplants were received by the recipients. Study observations and caveats: GvH clones detected in recipient marrow included some appearing first in ileum or blood.

Produced via immunoSEQ multiplex PCR; TCRdb's table is partial and in-frame only. The table records 35,000 to 55,000 clones, about 93% of them present only once. This clone has just one count. The antigen is undetermined. The germline CDR1 and CDR2 sequences are MGHRA and YSYEKL. V lost 1 base to trimming and J lost 4 bases; unmatched junction nucleotides: 9. CDR3 length: 16 residues. This receptor was obtained from a human patient who received an intestinal transplant, so some T cells may come from the graft donor. Sample: PBMCs, taken about 800 days after a first intestinal transplant, on the day of a second. The chain recombines TRBV4-1 with TRBJ2-7; 8 bases align to TRBD2. CDR3: CASSQVETSGKYEQYF. In DNA, the CDR3 is TGCGCCAGCAGCCAAGTAGAAACTAGCGGCAAATACGAGCAGTACTTC.